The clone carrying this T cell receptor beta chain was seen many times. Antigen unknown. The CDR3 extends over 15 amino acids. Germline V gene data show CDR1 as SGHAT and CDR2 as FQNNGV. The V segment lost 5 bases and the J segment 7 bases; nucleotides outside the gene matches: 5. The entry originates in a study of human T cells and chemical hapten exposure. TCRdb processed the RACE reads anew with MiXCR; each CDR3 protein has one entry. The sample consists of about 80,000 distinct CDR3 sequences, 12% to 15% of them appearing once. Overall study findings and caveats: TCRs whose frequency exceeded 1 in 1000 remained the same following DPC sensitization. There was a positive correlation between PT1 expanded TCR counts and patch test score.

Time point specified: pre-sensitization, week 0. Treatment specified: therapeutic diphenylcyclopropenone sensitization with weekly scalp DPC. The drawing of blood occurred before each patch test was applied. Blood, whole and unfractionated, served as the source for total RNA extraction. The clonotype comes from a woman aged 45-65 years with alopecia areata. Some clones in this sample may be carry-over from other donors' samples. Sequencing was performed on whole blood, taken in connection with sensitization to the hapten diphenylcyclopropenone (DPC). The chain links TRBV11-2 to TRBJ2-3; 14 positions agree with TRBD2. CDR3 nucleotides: TGTGCCAGCAGCCCCGGGACTAGCGGGAGTAATACGCAGTATTTT. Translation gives CASSPGTSGSNTQYF.